A single sample is the source of the 26 T cell receptor beta chains below, sequenced in a study of blood T cell repertoires in COVID-19 (TCRdb year 2020). Preparation of the library involved the immunoSEQ multiplex PCR assay. The table comes from immuneACCESS by way of TCRdb, which keeps in-frame sequences with V and J called. Part of the clones is missing from these tables; in studies checked, under half for an unresolved V gene and the rest for unknown reasons. For this sample the table gives about 260,000 clones, of which around 90% were detected only once. The top ten clonotypes cover 3% to 4% of the sample. Sequencing was performed on peripheral blood. The receptors stem from a woman aged 40 to 49 with acute or convalescent COVID-19.

The chain carries TRBV2 and TRBJ2-6; D not certain. The CDR3 extends over 12 amino acids. V lost 9 bases, J lost 1 base, and 4 bases lay in between. Germline values: CDR1 SNHLY, CDR2 FYNNEI. CDR3 coding DNA: TGTGCCAGGGAGTCTGGGGCCAACGTCCTGACTTTC. As protein: CARESGANVLTF.

The chain uses TRBV19 and TRBJ1-2, with 8 bases that match TRBD1. CDR1 is LNHDA and CDR2 is SQIVND in the germline V gene (reference sequence). Trimming cost V 3 bases and J 6 bases; bases outside gene matches: 3. This CDR3 is 13 amino acids long. The CDR3, as DNA: TGTGCCAGTAGTATCGGCAGGGGGCATGGCTACACCTTC. Amino acid sequence: CASSIGRGHGYTF.

This chain connects TRBV15 to TRBJ2-5, with 15 bases aligning to TRBD2. Germline CDR1 reads LNHNV; CDR2 reads YYDKDF (reference sequence). The CDR3 sequence is 16 residues long. Germline trimming cut 8 bases from V and 4 bases from J; bases unmatched to any gene: 8. CDR3 nucleotides: TGTGCCACCTGGACTAGCGGGGGGGCCCGGGGAGAGACCCAGTACTTC. Its protein is CATWTSGGARGETQYF.

The V gene is TRBV18, the J gene TRBJ1-1; TRBD1 matches 7 bases. This CDR3 comprises 16 residues. Germline trimming cut 3 bases from V and 7 bases from J; bases unmatched to any gene: 14. CDR1 is KGHSH and CDR2 is LQKENI in the germline V gene. The CDR3 DNA is TGTGCCAGCTCACCCTATCAGCAGGGGGACGGGGGTGAAGCTTTCTTT. It translates to CASSPYQQGDGGEAFF.

This chain joins TRBV4-1 and TRBJ2-4; the match to TRBD1 covers 11 bases. The V segment lost 3 bases and the J segment 5 bases; nucleotides outside the gene matches: 6. The CDR3 spans 16 residues. The germline gives CDR1 MGHRA, CDR2 YSYEKL. This CDR3 is CASSHEDRGQQNIQYF. The CDR3, as DNA: TGCGCCAGCAGCCACGAGGACAGGGGGCAGCAAAACATTCAGTACTTC.

The chain joins TRBV5-1 to TRBJ2-2; a weak D match, TRBD2 (6 bases). The germline gives CDR1 SGHRS, CDR2 YFSETQ. The CDR3 runs 15 residues. Trimming shortened V by 1 base and J by 5 bases, and 12 bases separated the two germline ends. This CDR3 is CASSLYTAGTGELFF. In DNA form, the CDR3 reads TGCGCCAGCAGCTTGTATACGGCGGGAACCGGGGAGCTGTTTTTT.

The chain links TRBV3-1 (or the pseudogene TRBV3-2) to TRBJ2-7; TRBD1 matches 10 bases. The CDR3 spans 15 residues. CDR1 LGHDT and CDR2 YNNKEL come from the germline V gene (reference sequence). V gave up 1 base and J gave up 3 bases; unmatched junction bases: 3. The CDR3 sequence is CASSQGQGAGYEQYV. The CDR3 DNA follows: TGTGCCAGCAGCCAAGGACAGGGGGCCGGCTACGAGCAGTACGTC.

The chain's CDR3 is CASSAQGTKDYTF. The CDR3 nucleotides are TGTGCCAGCAGCGCACAGGGAACGAAAGACTACACCTTC. This chain links TRBV9 with TRBJ1-2; D is possibly TRBD1 (6 bases). CDR3 size: 13 residues. With 3 bases removed from V and 10 bases from J, the gap between germline ends came to 16 bases. CDR1 and CDR2 from the germline V gene are SGDLS and YYNGEE.

The rearrangement joins TRBV27 to TRBJ1-5, with D tentatively TRBD1 (6 bases). The CDR3 loop spans 14 amino acids. Germline V gene data show CDR1 as MNHEY and CDR2 as SMNVEV (reference sequence). V lost 9 bases, J lost 0 bases, and 12 bases lay in between. CDR3 protein: CASGQLNSNQPQHF. CDR3 nucleotides: TGTGCCAGTGGACAGCTTAATAGCAATCAGCCCCAGCATTTT.

V usage is TRBV27 and J usage is TRBJ1-2; D gene uncertain. The germline gives CDR1 MNHEY, CDR2 SMNVEV (reference sequence). The V end was cut by 3 bases, the J end by 0 bases, with 8 bases between. The CDR3 sequence is 14 residues long. DNA of the CDR3: TGTGCCAGCAGTTTCGTGGGAGCTAACTATGGCTACACCTTC. Translation gives CASSFVGANYGYTF.

The V and J genes are TRBV5-1 and TRBJ1-2; the match to TRBD1 covers 7 bases. Trimming removed 6 bases from V and 2 bases from J; junction bases left unmatched: 4. This CDR3 is 13 amino acids long. Germline CDR1 is SGHRS and CDR2 is YFSETQ. CDR3 loop: CASTPTGNYGYTF. DNA of the CDR3: TGCGCCAGCACCCCGACAGGGAACTATGGCTACACCTTC.

The rearrangement links TRBV27 to TRBJ1-2; D remains ambiguous. This CDR3 has 15 amino acids. Germline V gene lookup returns CDR1 MNHEY and CDR2 SMNVEV (reference sequence). Trimming took off 6 bases at V and 5 bases at J, with 19 bases between the two ends. The CDR3 DNA reads TGTGCCAGCAGGGCCCCCTCTGAACGGGGTTATGGCTACACCTTC. It specifies CASRAPSERGYGYTF.

This clone has just one count. The CDR3 DNA reads TGTGCCAGCAGCAGCCCTCCCAGCCGGGACAAATATCAGCCCCAGCATTTT. Translating gives CASSSPPSRDKYQPQHF. V gene TRBV21-1 combines with J gene TRBJ1-5; TRBD1, the D gene given by the table, was not confirmed from the DNA. TRBV21-1 is shown as a pseudogene. The CDR3 is made up of 17 amino acids.

This clone has just one count. J is TRBJ2-7 and V is TRBV5-5; D gene uncertain. The V gene's germline CDR1 is SGHKS and CDR2 YYEKEE (reference sequence). Trimming took 2 bases from V and 1 from J, leaving 7 bases between them. This CDR3 is built from 13 residues. The CDR3 nucleotides read TGTGCCAGCAGCTTAACTGTTTCCTACGAGCAGTACGTC. Translating gives CASSLTVSYEQYV.

The rearrangement joins TRBV12-3 or TRBV12-4 to TRBJ1-1, with D hard to call. This CDR3 is 13 amino acids long. V gave up 2 bases and J gave up 7 bases, with 11 bases separating them. The CDR3 DNA reads as TGTGCCAGCAGTTTAAGGAGGGTAGGTGAAGCTTTCTTT. It yields the protein CASSLRRVGEAFF.

V gene TRBV19 combines with J gene TRBJ2-5; TRBD1 aligns across 8 bases. The V gene's germline CDR1 is LNHDA and CDR2 SQIVND (reference sequence). J lost 6 bases, V lost 5 bases, and 2 bases had no gene match. The CDR3 extends over 12 amino acids. CDR3 amino acids: CASSDRGQTQYF. CDR3 in DNA: TGTGCCAGTAGTGACAGGGGACAGACCCAGTACTTC.

The V gene is TRBV24-1, the J gene TRBJ1-6, with 7 bases aligning to TRBD1. Germline CDR1 reads KGHDR; CDR2 reads SFDVKD. Trimming removed 10 bases from V and 10 bases from J; junction bases left unmatched: 6. The CDR3 covers 12 residues. CDR3 protein: CATQQGSSPLHF. The CDR3 DNA is TGTGCCACTCAACAGGGGAGCTCACCCCTCCACTTT.

The chain recombines TRBV7-9 with TRBJ2-2, with 7 bases identical to TRBD1. This CDR3 comprises 15 residues. Unmatched junction bases numbered 4, after V lost 1 base and J lost 5 bases. CDR1 is SEHNR, CDR2 FQNEAQ, per germline (reference sequence). The CDR3 loop reads CASSLGDRYTGELFF. As DNA, the CDR3 is TGTGCCAGCAGCTTAGGGGACAGATATACCGGGGAGCTGTTTTTT.

The CDR3 is CASSLDKGQGVLANEQFF. The CDR3 nucleotides are TGTGCCAGCAGCTTAGATAAGGGACAGGGAGTTTTAGCAAATGAGCAGTTCTTC. The chain is built from TRBV7-9 and TRBJ2-1; 9 bases fit TRBD1. Trimming cost V 1 base and J 7 bases; bases outside gene matches: 14. CDR1 is SEHNR, CDR2 FQNEAQ, per germline (reference sequence). This CDR3 region has 18 residues.

V gene TRBV5-4 combines with J gene TRBJ1-2; TRBD1 matches 9 bases. With 4 bases clipped from V and 0 bases from J, the junction kept 4 bases outside the gene matches. The CDR3 has 15 residues. Per the germline V gene, CDR1 is SGHNT and CDR2 is YYREEE (reference sequence). CDR3 amino acids: CASSRTGVANYGYTF. In DNA, the CDR3 is TGTGCCAGCAGCCGGACAGGGGTAGCTAACTATGGCTACACCTTC.

The count of this clone is one. The chain combines TRBV6-4 with TRBJ1-4; D not resolved. The germline V gene has CDR1 MRHNA and CDR2 SNTAGT. There are 11 residues in the CDR3. V lost 11 bases, J lost 6 bases, and 10 bases lay in between. CDR3 nucleotides: TGTGCCGCACCTTACTATGAAAAACTGTTTTTT. It specifies CAAPYYEKLFF.

This chain connects TRBV10-3 to TRBJ2-2, with TRBD1 as a possible D gene (6 bases). Germline V gene lookup returns CDR1 ENHRY and CDR2 SYGVKD. This CDR3 is 14 amino acids long. Trimming shortened V by 3 bases and J by 4 bases, and 9 bases separated the two germline ends. The CDR3 DNA sequence: TGTGCCATCAGTGAACAGGGCGCCACCGGGGAGCTGTTTTTT. It is translated as CAISEQGATGELFF.

The J gene is TRBJ1-4, the V gene TRBV3-1 (or the pseudogene TRBV3-2); the D is unclear. Trimming shortened V by 5 bases and J by 6 bases, and 16 bases separated the two germline ends. This CDR3 has 15 residues. Germline lookup yields CDR1 LGHDT and CDR2 YNNKEL (reference sequence). CDR3 sequence reads: CASSKSPGSYEKLFF. The CDR3 DNA reads as TGTGCCAGCAGCAAAAGCCCGGGGTCTTATGAAAAACTGTTTTTT.

The chain links TRBV11-2 to TRBJ1-1; the match to TRBD1 covers 9 bases. The J segment lost 7 bases and the V segment lost 4 bases, leaving 7 bases of the junction unmatched. The germline V gene encodes CDR1 SGHAT and CDR2 FQNNGV. This CDR3 spans 14 amino acids. The CDR3 coding sequence is TGTGCCAGCAGCTCTCAAACGGGACAGGGTGAAGCTTTCTTT. Its translation: CASSSQTGQGEAFF.

The CDR3 spells CASSQESGRAQPQHF. CDR3 DNA: TGTGCCAGCAGCCAAGAGTCGGGTCGAGCTCAGCCCCAGCATTTT. The V call is TRBV3-1 (or the pseudogene TRBV3-2), the J call TRBJ1-5; D is unresolved. V was cut by 0 bases and J by 6 bases, with 12 bases left in between. Germline V gene lookup returns CDR1 LGHDT and CDR2 YNNKEL (reference sequence). This CDR3 contains 15 residues.

This clone appeared a single time. CDR3 coding DNA: TGCGCCAGCAGCAGAACCGGCGGGGGCCTCACAGATACGCAGTATTTT. Encoded protein: CASSRTGGGLTDTQYF. The chain recombines TRBV10-1 with TRBJ2-3, with D tentatively TRBD2 (7 bases). Germline loops: CDR1 WNHNN, CDR2 SYGVQD (reference sequence). With 6 bases removed from V and 2 bases from J, the gap between germline ends came to 18 bases. CDR3 size: 16 residues.